A single sample gave rise to the 21 T cell receptor beta chains below, sequenced in a study of T cells and Merkel cell carcinoma outcomes. Assay: immunoSEQ multiplex PCR; the TCRdb copy retains only in-frame clones and omits some. The data show about 15,000 clones, roughly 80% seen once. Input material: tumor tissue from Merkel cell carcinoma. These TCRs come from a human donor with Merkel cell carcinoma.

The chain links TRBV6-5 to TRBJ1-5; 8 bases match TRBD1. V dropped 6 bases and J dropped 2; count of bases not matched to a gene: 3. CDR3 length: 14 residues. Germline V gives CDR1 MNHEY, CDR2 SVGAGI. CDR3 DNA sequence: TGTGCCAGCAGAAGGACAGGGCGCAATCAGCCCCAGCATTTT. Residues: CASRRTGRNQPQHF.

The chain employs TRBV19 and TRBJ1-1; D gene ambiguous. Germline loops: CDR1 LNHDA, CDR2 SQIVND (reference sequence). Trimming removed 10 bases at V and 6 bases at J, with 15 bases between. The CDR3 extends over 12 amino acids. The CDR3 region is CATSLGWAEAFF. The CDR3 DNA reads TGTGCCACCTCCCTGGGGTGGGCTGAAGCTTTCTTT.

This clone ranks as medium-sized (0.01 to 0.1%). The chain combines TRBV27 with TRBJ2-7; D gene ambiguous. The CDR3 consists of 12 residues. V gave up 2 bases and J gave up 4 bases, with 6 bases separating them. Germline CDR1 reads MNHEY; CDR2 reads SMNVEV (reference sequence). CDR3 nucleotides: TGTGCCAGCAGTTTAATAGGGTACGAGCAGTACTTC. Amino acids: CASSLIGYEQYF.

This chain connects TRBV5-5 to TRBJ2-7, with D possibly being TRBD2 (6 bases). The CDR3 has 14 amino acids. Trimming took 4 bases from V and 11 from J, leaving 22 bases between them. From germline, CDR1 is SGHKS and CDR2 YYEKEE (reference sequence). The CDR3 loop is CASSKNPGTPGEYF. CDR3 bases: TGTGCCAGCAGCAAAAATCCCGGGACTCCTGGGGAGTACTTC.

This chain joins TRBV7-9 and TRBJ2-1; D remains ambiguous. Germline V gene sequence: CDR1 SEHNR, CDR2 FQNEAQ (reference sequence). With 1 base removed from V and 9 bases from J, the gap between germline ends came to 7 bases. The CDR3 spans 12 residues. CDR3 nucleotides: TGTGCCAGCAGCTTAGAATCGGGTGAGCAGTTCTTC. Translation: CASSLESGEQFF.

The V call is TRBV7-9, the J call TRBJ2-7, with a tentative D call TRBD2 (6 bases). The length of the CDR3 is 12 residues. V was pared by 5 bases and J by 4 bases, with 9 bases between. The germline V gene has CDR1 SEHNR and CDR2 FQNEAQ (reference sequence). The CDR3 DNA is TGTGCCAGCAGCGCCCGGGAGTACGAGCAGTACTTC. Protein: CASSAREYEQYF.

The gene calls are TRBV6-4 and TRBJ1-4; TRBD1 aligns across 7 bases. This CDR3 is built from 15 residues. Germline-derived CDR1 and CDR2 are MRHNA and SNTAGT. V shed 8 bases and J 5 bases; nucleotides not matched to a gene: 11. Here the CDR3 reads CASSQQQGRNEKLFF. The CDR3 DNA reads as TGTGCCAGCTCCCAACAACAGGGGAGAAATGAAAAACTGTTTTTT.

This sequence joins TRBV5-1 and TRBJ2-2, with TRBD1 identical over 9 bases. The ends lost 4 bases at V and 6 bases at J; junction bases unmatched: 7. Germline V gives CDR1 SGHRS, CDR2 YFSETQ. The CDR3 runs to 15 residues. The CDR3 here is CASSPGTGRAGELFF. DNA of the CDR3: TGCGCCAGCAGCCCGGGGACAGGGAGAGCCGGGGAGCTGTTTTTT.

The rearrangement uses TRBV6-6 and TRBJ1-4, with 7 positions matching TRBD1. Germline CDR1 and CDR2: MNHNY and SVGAGI (reference sequence). This CDR3 is built from 14 residues. V trimming: 5 bases; J trimming: 8 bases; junction bases outside the gene matches: 8. CDR3 residues: CASSTPGQWEKLFF. DNA for the CDR3: TGTGCCAGCAGTACACCGGGACAGTGGGAAAAACTGTTTTTT.

This chain links TRBV10-2 with TRBJ2-7; D is unclear. Germline-derived CDR1 and CDR2 are WSHSY and SAAADI. The V and J ends lost 0 bases and 7 bases respectively, with 4 bases between them. The CDR3 is 11 amino acids. CDR3 bases: TGCGCCAGCAGTGAGTCGGGGGAGCAGTACTTC. The encoded protein is CASSESGEQYF.

The gene calls are TRBV27 and TRBJ2-4; 11 positions agree with TRBD2. The CDR3 sequence is 15 residues long. J lost 8 bases, V lost 2 bases, and 5 bases had no gene match. Germline CDR1 and CDR2: MNHEY and SMNVEV (reference sequence). CDR3 amino acids: CASSLSGTSGDIQYF. The CDR3, as DNA: TGTGCCAGCAGTTTAAGCGGGACTAGCGGAGACATTCAGTACTTC.

This chain connects TRBV5-4 to TRBJ1-6, with TRBD1 matching 9 bases. V lost 4 bases, J lost 7 bases, and 3 bases stayed unmatched. CDR1 and CDR2 from the germline V gene are SGHNT and YYREEE (reference sequence). This CDR3 comprises 14 residues. CDR3: CASSLDRGNSPLHF. CDR3 nucleotides: TGTGCCAGCAGCCTGGACAGGGGAAATTCACCCCTCCACTTT.

V is TRBV29-1 and J is TRBJ1-1, with D maybe TRBD1 (6 bases). Trimming removed 7 bases at V and 5 bases at J, with 17 bases between. In germline, CDR1 is SQVTM, CDR2 ANQGSEA. The CDR3 is made up of 13 amino acids. CDR3 sequence: CSASEGQGTEAFF. The CDR3 DNA reads TGCAGCGCCTCCGAGGGCCAGGGGACTGAAGCTTTCTTT.

The rearrangement links TRBV10-3 to TRBJ2-2, with TRBD1 matching 8 bases. V lost 2 bases to trimming and J lost 3 bases; unmatched junction nucleotides: 5. CDR3 size: 16 residues. Germline V lookup: CDR1 ENHRY, CDR2 SYGVKD. CDR3 residues: CAISEPRGHDTGELFF. The DNA for the CDR3 is TGTGCCATCAGTGAGCCCAGGGGGCACGACACCGGGGAGCTGTTTTTT.

Regarding this clone: This CDR3 fails to terminate in the conserved phenylalanine or tryptophan, so it likely reflects a read error. The rearrangement uses TRBV25-1 and TRBJ1-3; D is perhaps TRBD1 (5 bases). Germline V gene data show CDR1 as MGHDK and CDR2 as SYGVNS. Trimming cost V 3 bases and J 0 bases, with 12 bases left between them. The CDR3 loop spans 16 amino acids. The CDR3 sequence is CASSDWDYHSGNTIYV. CDR3 sequence (DNA): TGTGCCAGCAGTGACTGGGACTATCACTCTGGAAACACCATATATGTT.

The chain uses TRBV11-2 and TRBJ1-4, with 7 bases lining up with TRBD1. Germline CDR1 reads SGHAT; CDR2 reads FQNNGV. The CDR3 sequence is 13 residues long. Trimming at V came to 3 bases and at J to 12 bases, leaving 7 bases not matched to a gene. CDR3 coding DNA: TGTGCCAGCAGCTTCAGTCAGGGGGGGGAACTGTTTTTT. Translated: CASSFSQGGELFF.

This clone has a single count. This chain joins TRBV10-3 and TRBJ1-5; D uncertain. Germline V gene sequence: CDR1 ENHRY, CDR2 SYGVKD. V was trimmed by 3 bases and J by 6 bases, leaving 12 bases between them. This CDR3 is built from 14 residues. CDR3 sequence: CAISDIGPVQPQHF. Written as DNA, the CDR3 is TGTGCCATCAGTGATATCGGGCCGGTTCAGCCCCAGCATTTT.

The J gene is TRBJ2-1, the V gene TRBV10-1, with TRBD2 matching over 13 bases. Germline loops: CDR1 WNHNN, CDR2 SYGVQD (reference sequence). This CDR3 is 17 amino acids long. V was pared by 3 bases and J by 5 bases, with 7 bases of the junction left unmatched. The CDR3 spells CASSEGGLAGVNNEQFF. The CDR3 DNA sequence: TGCGCCAGCAGTGAAGGAGGACTAGCGGGAGTTAACAATGAGCAGTTCTTC.

The V gene is TRBV7-2, the J gene TRBJ2-1; TRBD2 agrees at 9 bases. There are 17 residues in the CDR3. The ends lost 4 bases at V and 6 bases at J; junction bases unmatched: 13. CDR1 and CDR2 (germline): SGHTA, FQGNSA. The CDR3 is CASSSPLAGAVSNEQFF. CDR3 DNA sequence: TGTGCCAGCAGCTCACCACTAGCGGGCGCGGTGAGCAATGAGCAGTTCTTC.

The chain combines TRBV5-1 with TRBJ2-4; possibly TRBD2 for D (6 bases). Germline V lookup: CDR1 SGHRS, CDR2 YFSETQ. The CDR3 covers 15 residues. Trimming removed 6 bases at V and 5 bases at J, with 18 bases between. The CDR3 here is CASTPWGDVENIQYF. DNA for the CDR3: TGCGCCAGCACCCCCTGGGGGGATGTGGAAAACATTCAGTACTTC.

V usage is TRBV4-1 and J usage is TRBJ1-5; D is unclear. Germline CDR1 MGHRA, CDR2 YSYEKL. V was trimmed by 0 bases and J by 3 bases, leaving 6 bases between them. The CDR3 covers 14 residues. DNA of the CDR3: TGCGCCAGCAGCCAAGAGTGGGACAATCAGCCCCAGCATTTT. Residues: CASSQEWDNQPQHF.